The 17 T cell receptor beta chains reported below all come from one sample, sequenced in a study of T-cell memory formation after mild COVID-19. TCRdb re-analysed the 5' RACE reads in MiXCR, keeping a single row per CDR3 protein. The table has about 450,000 distinct CDR3 sequences, 23% seen once. Specimen: PBMCs or a T cell subset sorted from them (not recorded which). Receptors were obtained from an adult woman who had mild COVID-19 (a few samples of this study predate the infection). Cell type and time point are not known.

This clonotype was observed a handful of times. The V call is TRBV7-6, the J call TRBJ1-5, with 7 bases matching TRBD1. V shed 1 base, J shed 7 bases, and the junction held 7 bases outside the gene matches. Germline CDR1 is SGHVS and CDR2 is FNYEAQ. The CDR3 contains 15 residues. The CDR3 nucleotides read TGTGCCAGCAGCTTAGGTTGGGACAGTTCGCAGCCCCAGCATTTT. Its protein is CASSLGWDSSQPQHF.

This clonotype was detected only a few times. The chain recombines TRBV29-1 with TRBJ1-2; D gene unclear. The V gene's germline CDR1 is SQVTM and CDR2 ANQGSEA. Trimming took 6 bases from V and 9 from J, leaving 17 bases between them. The CDR3 spans 12 residues. The CDR3 bases are TGCAGCGTGGTAAAGGGTGACTTTAGCTACACCTTC. It translates to CSVVKGDFSYTF.

This clonotype has a handful of counts. The chain joins TRBV6-6 to TRBJ1-1, with D perhaps matching TRBD1 (5 bases). The germline CDR1 and CDR2 sequences are MNHNY and SVGAGI (reference sequence). Deletions cut 4 bases from V and 11 bases from J, with 11 bases between. The CDR3 sequence is 11 residues long. DNA of the CDR3: TGTGCCAGCAGTTGGGGGGGGATGGCTTTCTTT. Its translation: CASSWGGMAFF.

This clonotype was observed a few times. The chain couples TRBV6-6 to TRBJ1-1; a weak D match, TRBD1 (6 bases). CDR3 size: 13 residues. With 6 bases removed from V and 7 bases from J, the gap between germline ends came to 15 bases. Germline CDR1 is MNHNY and CDR2 is SVGAGI (reference sequence). The CDR3, as DNA: TGTGCCAGCAGCAGGGACACCAACTTTGAAGCTTTCTTT. It is translated as CASSRDTNFEAFF.

The V gene is TRBV20-1, the J gene TRBJ1-2, with a possible D match to TRBD1 (5 bases). The length of the CDR3 is 14 residues. V was clipped by 3 bases and J by 2 bases, with 13 bases between them. The germline CDR1 and CDR2 sequences are DFQATT and SNEGSKA (reference sequence). CDR3 nucleotide sequence: TGCAGTGCTAGTTGGGGCCGACACAACTATGGCTACACCTTC. Its protein product is CSASWGRHNYGYTF.

This clonotype has more than one count but fewer than ten. The chain has TRBV7-8 and TRBJ2-7; D uncertain. CDR3 size: 17 residues. Germline V CDR1 and CDR2: SGHVS, FQNEAQ. V was cut by 1 base and J by 2 bases, with 18 bases left in between. The CDR3 spells CASSLEAGGVNAYEQYF. CDR3 DNA sequence: TGTGCCAGCAGCTTAGAGGCCGGTGGGGTAAACGCCTACGAGCAGTACTTC.

This clonotype has just a few counts. This chain joins TRBV7-2 and TRBJ2-5, with TRBD2 matching 7 bases. Germline V gene sequence: CDR1 SGHTA, CDR2 FQGNSA. J gave up 7 bases and V 3 bases, and 11 bases lay outside the gene matches. CDR3 length equals 15 residues. CDR3 loop: CASSFGPGGFGTQYF. The CDR3 DNA reads TGTGCCAGCAGCTTTGGACCGGGAGGTTTCGGGACCCAGTACTTC.

This chain links TRBV11-2 with TRBJ2-1, with D uncertain. This CDR3 is 17 amino acids long. Per germline, CDR1 SGHAT and CDR2 FQNNGV. Trimming pared 2 bases from V and 0 bases from J, leaving 14 bases between. Here the CDR3 reads CASSLSPDTLSYNEQFF. CDR3 DNA sequence: TGTGCCAGCAGCTTATCCCCCGACACGCTCTCCTACAATGAGCAGTTCTTC.

The table lists this clonotype with a few counts. The V gene is TRBV7-3, the J gene TRBJ2-1; the match to TRBD2 covers 11 bases. V lost 5 bases, J lost 2 bases, and 5 bases stayed unmatched. CDR3 length equals 16 residues. Germline CDR1 reads SGHTA; CDR2 reads FQGTGA. For the CDR3, the DNA is TGTGCCAGCAGCCCACTAGCGGGAGCTGCCTACAATGAGCAGTTCTTC. This translates into CASSPLAGAAYNEQFF.

This rearrangement joins TRBV10-3 to TRBJ2-7; TRBD1 matches at 9 bases. The CDR3 is 14 amino acids. Germline V CDR1 and CDR2: ENHRY, SYGVKD. Unmatched junction bases numbered 9, after V lost 7 bases and J lost 5 bases. CDR3 in DNA: TGTGCCATCAAAAATGGACAGGGGAGGGACGAGCAGTACTTC. Translation: CAIKNGQGRDEQYF.

The chain links TRBV4-3 to TRBJ2-3; 11 bases map to TRBD2. This CDR3 comprises 15 residues. Germline loops: CDR1 LGHNA, CDR2 YSLEER. With 3 bases clipped from V and 6 bases from J, the junction kept 5 bases outside the gene matches. The CDR3 protein is CASSQGLAEPDTQYF. The CDR3 nucleotides are TGCGCCAGCAGCCAGGGACTAGCGGAACCCGATACGCAGTATTTT.

The chain is built from TRBV6-2 or TRBV6-3 and TRBJ2-4; no reliable D call. Germline-derived CDR1 and CDR2 are MNHEY and SVGEGT. This CDR3 is 12 amino acids long. Trimming left V 2 bases short and J 5 bases short, with 4 bases between. CDR3 sequence: CASSYGENIQYF. The CDR3 DNA reads TGTGCCAGCAGTTACGGAGAAAACATTCAGTACTTC.

This clonotype was seen more than once but under ten times. This rearrangement joins TRBV2 to TRBJ2-1; D unresolved. The CDR3 length is 12 residues. Germline values: CDR1 SNHLY, CDR2 FYNNEI. V lost 3 bases and J lost 9, with 9 bases in between. The CDR3 region is CASSDGVGEQFF. The CDR3 DNA follows: TGTGCCAGCAGTGATGGGGTCGGTGAGCAGTTCTTC. The variable domain in full, with the rest retrieved from reference TRBV2 and TRBJ2-1, is EPEVTQTPSHQVTQMGQEVILRCVPISNHLYFYWYRQILGQKVEFLVSFYNNEISEKSEIFDDQFSVERPDGSNFTLKIRSTKLEDSAMYFCASSDGVGEQFFGPGTRLTVL.

V gene TRBV7-9 combines with J gene TRBJ2-3; TRBD2 matches at 8 bases. CDR3 size: 16 residues. Germline CDR1 is SEHNR and CDR2 is FQNEAQ (reference sequence). V dropped 4 bases and J dropped 3; count of bases not matched to a gene: 9. CDR3 nucleotide sequence: TGTGCCAGCAGCTCGCGTCCGGGGGGGCCAACAGATACGCAGTATTTT. This sequence encodes CASSSRPGGPTDTQYF.

This sequence joins TRBV9 and TRBJ2-1, with 8 bases that match TRBD1. J lost 7 bases, V lost 0 bases, and 6 bases had no gene match. This CDR3 is 15 amino acids long. The germline V gene has CDR1 SGDLS and CDR2 YYNGEE. This CDR3 reads CASSVGGQGLNEQFF. The CDR3 DNA reads TGTGCCAGCAGCGTAGGTGGACAGGGACTGAATGAGCAGTTCTTC.

In its sample, this clonotype was seen a few times. V gene TRBV18 combines with J gene TRBJ2-1, with TRBD2 as a possible D gene (7 bases). This CDR3 is built from 15 residues. The germline V gene has CDR1 KGHSH and CDR2 LQKENI. V lost 3 bases and J 8 bases, leaving 17 bases between the germline ends. CDR3 loop: CASSPPGSGGDEQFF. The CDR3 region has the DNA TGTGCCAGCTCACCCCCGGGTTCGGGGGGCGATGAGCAGTTCTTC.

The V call is TRBV11-2, the J call TRBJ2-2, with D tentatively TRBD2 (5 bases). The CDR3 runs to 16 residues. Germline CDR1 and CDR2: SGHAT and FQNNGV. Deletions cut 6 bases from V and 3 bases from J, with 17 bases between. The CDR3 DNA follows: TGTGCCAGCAGTTTCCTAGCCGGGTGGGACACCGGGGAGCTGTTTTTT. It translates to CASSFLAGWDTGELFF.